This entry is about one T cell receptor beta chain. This entry comes from a study of technical replicates of blood from four donors. The CDR3 is 14 amino acids. The germline V gene encodes CDR1 SGHRS and CDR2 YFSETQ. The V end was cut by 0 bases, the J end by 7 bases, with 11 bases between. Assay used: immunoSEQ multiplex PCR; TCRdb lists only in-frame clones, some missing. The table has under 85,000 clones, 90% to 95% seen once; the top ten hold about 0.41%. The sequenced material came from T cells isolated from PBMCs. The chain uses TRBV5-1 and TRBJ2-1; D is ambiguous. The receptor was isolated from a human donor in good health. The CDR3 sequence: CASSLEQLNNEQFF. The CDR3 region has the DNA TGCGCCAGCAGCTTGGAACAGCTAAATAATGAGCAGTTCTTC.